This T cell receptor (beta chain) was documented in a study of cytomegalovirus exposure and HLA in healthy donors listed by TCRdb under 2017. In the study overall: In an earlier analysis of some 550 of the donors, around 290 Gb of sequence data and 90 million to 130 million unique TCR beta sequences from some 170 million T cells were reported. An early release covering 500 to 750 HLA-typed donors comprised about 300 gigabases of sequencing data and roughly 86 million unique TCR sequences. Among the roughly 390 genotyped donors, around 81% belonged to the genetic ancestry cluster associated with self-reported Caucasian donors. The study was designed to test whether signatures of past pathogen exposure could be identified by cataloging public T cell receptors. The study used immunosequencing to profile the T cell repertoires of more than 650 subjects and linked those repertoires to cytomegalovirus serostatus. Besides the first cohort of roughly 640 subjects, a separate validation cohort made up of roughly 120 different subjects was used. High-throughput TCR immunosequencing, statistical association of individual TCRs with disease status, and machine learning were combined to predict cytomegalovirus infection status. To study patterns of TCR occurrence, a later analysis re-analyzed previously published TCR beta repertoires from around 700 donors and added high-resolution HLA genotyping. The later analysis used no new phenotypic data to find candidate immune exposures, relying instead on TCR beta sequences and their occurrence across donors. To decide whether each TCR beta V gene segment behaved as functional or pseudogenic, an earlier analysis of some 600 of the donors relied on high-throughput TCR beta sequencing. Donor age, sex, ethnicity and CMV serostatus were compiled together with the repertoire data. A later genetic analysis took genome-wide SNP genotypes for about 65% of the 666 donors and used that subset as a discovery cohort. All discovery cohort repertoires had been generated using a single sequencing platform. Both class I and class II loci were covered by HLA typing, at four-digit resolution. The number of donors typed differed by locus, with about 629-630 for A, B, C, DRB1 and DQB1, around 500 for DQA1, over 600 for DPA1, and around 450 for DPB1. Because of strong linkage in the cohort, roughly five DR-DQ haplotypes were treated as single units for association and clustering. Among some 400 genotyped donors of the cohort, an average of about 240,000 unique TCR beta nucleotide sequences were sequenced per donor, roughly 20% of them non-productive.

The cohort comprised around 700 healthy bone marrow donors. All cohort members were sampled while nominally healthy, although unrecorded immune exposures were likely present. The donor tested CMV seronegative and was one of the 352 seronegative cohort members. A peripheral blood sample was collected from each donor, and TCR beta sequencing was performed on peripheral blood mononuclear cells. Genomic DNA was extracted from the blood cell samples with the Qiagen DNeasy Blood Extraction Kit. In the case of this clone: Its antigen specificity is not known. Base qualities are not at hand, and no much larger clone is one base apart.

Here is what the overall study found, with its caveats: Linkage disequilibrium might explain the correlated functional status among segregating V segments, but an unknown experimental factor could not be excluded. A later analysis found that HLA-associated TCR beta chains were more clonally expanded and had lower generation probabilities than equally common non-associated chains. According to the authors, the approach could potentially be generalized to other disease states and immunological phenotypes. Roughly uniform sequencing depth across donors was assumed in presence/absence analyses, although this assumption may not hold. An earlier analysis of approximately 500 of the donors showed that most TCR beta V segments appeared in productive rearrangements either about 87% or about 30% of the time, which broadly matched IMGT annotations. The study gave a list of about 170 TCR beta chains associated with cytomegalovirus. In a later analysis, TCR association rates were found to vary across HLA loci, with the most associated TCRs seen for DRB1 alleles and the fewest for HLA-C alleles. According to a later analysis, parvovirus B19, influenza, CMV and Epstein-Barr virus appeared linked to several top co-occurrence clusters. The only immune exposure information available for the cohort was CMV serostatus. In both the original and validation cohorts, the classifier was reported to diagnose cytomegalovirus status with high specificity and sensitivity. Because some donors lacked HLA typing at each locus, the association tests relied only on the typed subset. Because counts were too low, seventeen rarely observed V segments, including chromosome 9 orphons, were left out of the earlier analysis of several hundred of the donors. In a later genetic analysis, a missense DCLRE1C variant was associated with V-gene and J-gene trimming of TCR beta chains, and the association was replicated in an independent cohort. When HLA alleles, especially DR and DQ, strongly co-occurred, attributing TCR associations to individual alleles was difficult. According to a later analysis, most CMV-associated TCR beta chains appeared to be HLA-restricted, and the HLA associations seemed to be driven largely by CMV exposure. In a later analysis, more than 15,000 TCR beta sequences were associated with specific HLA alleles at a false discovery rate of 0.05. Three of the identified cytomegalovirus-associated TCR beta chains were confirmed in vitro to be specific for cytomegalovirus antigens. A further reported finding was that TCR beta sequences accurately predicted the HLA-A and HLA-B alleles for most subjects in the first cohort. A later genetic analysis reported fewer N-insertions in productive TCRs among donors in an Asian-associated ancestry cluster than the roughly 670-donor mean. In this cohort, only TCR beta chains were sequenced, and detectable features were limited by the absence of alpha or paired-chain data. A cluster of highly shared sequence variants was judged likely to be a technical artifact of the sequencing pipeline. Most TCR sequences were seen in very few donors, while some public TCRs were found in many individuals.

The library was made by the immunoSEQ multiplex PCR assay. For the multiplex PCR, a mixture combining 60 forward primers for TCR Vbeta segments and 13 reverse primers for TCR Jbeta segments was used. Amplification of the CDR3 region of rearranged TCR beta genes was performed with a multiplex PCR assay on genomic DNA. Amplified TCR beta libraries were sequenced as 87-base-pair reads on the Illumina HiSeq System. The authors' analysis ran thus. Across the 500 to 700 repertoires, a later analysis counted 80 million or so unique TCR beta chains, 9.5 million to 13 million of which were shared by at least two donors. A nearest-neighbor algorithm error-corrected the raw reads and collapsed the reads into unique sequences, merging closely related sequences to remove PCR and sequencing errors. To assign V, D and J gene segments, CDR3 sequences were aligned to IMGT reference sequences. Each retained sequence needed at least a six-nucleotide match to both a V gene segment and a J gene segment. A rearrangement counted as productive if the CDR3 had no stop codons and remained in frame with V and J, and every other rearrangement counted as non-productive. CDR3 was defined according to IMGT convention as the region running from the second conserved V-encoded cysteine to the conserved J-encoded phenylalanine. The earlier analysis of around 640 of the donors excluded sequences that lacked an unambiguous match to a single V gene segment. An earlier analysis of approximately 590 of the donors called V segments functional above 56.7% productive rearrangements and segregating when the between-donor standard deviation exceeded 5%. A statistical classification framework was built to diagnose cytomegalovirus status from the catalog of TCR beta chain sequences. In a later analysis, TCR nucleotide sequences were compared against IMGT/GENE-DB human TR gene sequences so that V and J genes could be assigned. The TCRdist pipeline was used in a later analysis to assign CDR3 sequences and most-parsimonious VDJ recombination scenarios. A later analysis defined each TCR beta chain by its CDR3 amino acid sequence plus V-gene family, and excluded reads lacking a unique V-gene family. As a way to deal with suspected cross-contamination and a sequencing artifact, a later analysis dropped hundreds of nucleotide sequences that were highly shared and had low generation probability. For each public chain, a later analysis derived a clonal expansion index from normalized ranks of inferred template counts within each repertoire. A later analysis computed generation probabilities with a VDJ recombination model fitted to out-of-frame rearrangements, and checked the results against IGoR. In a later analysis, hypergeometric tests were used to score TCR-TCR, TCR-HLA and TCR-CMV co-occurrence, with a repertoire-size bias correction applied to TCR pairs. In a later analysis, false discovery rates were estimated by permuting HLA or CMV assignments 20 times. In a later analysis, co-occurring TCRs were grouped using DBSCAN, and TCRdist sequence similarity was added for clustering within HLA-allele-positive subsets. For co-occurrence clustering, repertoires with fewer than 30,000 or more than 120,000 public chains were excluded, along with about five repertoires with anomalous nucleotide sharing. Imported from immuneACCESS, the table was reduced by TCRdb to in-frame sequences with V and J called. These copies leave out some clones; in studies compared against another copy, an unresolved V gene accounts for under half, and the cause of the remainder is not known. The V and J calls and clone size are taken from that table; D and trimming were inferred from the DNA. This sample has roughly 230,000 clones in its table, and 70% to 90% of those were observed once. Roughly 0.26% of the sample lies in the top ten.

The clonotype was recovered from a girl aged 2-10 years in good health and CMV-seronegative. The sample was PBMCs.

CDR3 reads: CAISRDRGQPQHF. At the DNA level, the sequence is TGTGCCATCAGTCGGGACAGGGGCCAGCCCCAGCATTTT. Recombination joined TRBV10-3 with TRBJ1-5; 10 of the junction bases match TRBD1. The cysteine opens and the phenylalanine closes a CDR3 of 13 amino acids. CDR3 DNA only is kept here, 39 bases in frame from base 1. The germline V gene yields ENHRY for CDR1 and SYGVKD for CDR2. Trimming removed 5 bases from V and 7 bases from J; the gene matches leave 2 bases unexplained.